This entry concerns a single T cell receptor beta chain. This receptor's antigen is unknown. No qualities accompany the bases; no much larger clone lies one base away. CDR3 length: 15 amino acids, cysteine to phenylalanine. Solely the CDR3 DNA is kept, with 45 bases framed from the first base. From a lookup of the germline V gene (reference sequence), CDR1 and CDR2 are MNHNY and SVGAGI. V has 6 bases trimmed and J has 5 bases trimmed; junction bases matching no gene number 11. The data originate from a study of blood T cell repertoires in COVID-19 (dated by TCRdb to about 2020). About the full investigation: Samples covering the acute and convalescent phases of COVID-19 were provided by collaborators in the United States, Italy and Spain. The material from the prospective study consisted of cDNA or gDNA derived from T cells, B-cell-depleted T cells, or PBMCs. Deeply sampled blood TCRbeta repertoires from subjects exposed to, actively infected with, or recovered from COVID-19 were included in the dataset. The repertoires were released in a freely available public database intended as a resource for research on the immune response to SARS-CoV-2. Samples were obtained from the ongoing ImmuneRACE study (first 160 participants) and from approximately 1,200 subjects provided by 6 global collaborators. Nearly every sample came with metadata listing a de-identified subject ID, COVID-19 status, age in years and sex. Where available, HLA class I and class II types were obtained from metadata supplied by the sample provider rather than from assay-based typing.

The paper's findings and limits, for the study overall: The amount of clinical and demographic metadata varied by source and participant and was provided uncurated.

TCRbeta CDR3 regions were amplified from genomic DNA using the immunoSEQ Assay, a bias-controlled multiplex PCR. Turning to the authors' computational methods: The number of nucleated cells in each sample was estimated by amplification of reference gene primers within the assay. To quantify the absolute abundance of each unique TCRbeta CDR3 rearrangement, sequence reads were collapsed and filtered. Productive Simpson clonality was computed per sample as the square root of Simpson's diversity index over productive rearrangements. TCRdb took this table from immuneACCESS and kept in-frame rearrangements with V and J called. Such tables lack part of the clones; where checked against another copy, unresolved V genes explain under half of the gap, and the rest is unexplained. V, J and clone size were drawn from that table, and D and trimming were deduced from the DNA. The sample profile shows around 100,000 clones; 85% to 90% of them were found once. The ten largest make up approximately 5% of the sample.

Each collaborating institution followed its own protocols to collect whole blood in K2EDTA tubes. Collaborator samples were shipped for TCRbeta analysis as frozen whole blood, isolated PBMCs, or DNA extracted from either sample type. This TCR came from a human donor in a cohort sampled during active COVID-19. This sequence uses TRBV6-6 and TRBJ2-5, with 8 junctional bases fitting TRBD2. The sequenced sample consisted of peripheral blood. In nucleotides, the sequence is TGTGCCAGCAGACCACTAGCGGACCTCAGGGAGACCCAGTACTTC. Translated, this is CASRPLADLRETQYF.